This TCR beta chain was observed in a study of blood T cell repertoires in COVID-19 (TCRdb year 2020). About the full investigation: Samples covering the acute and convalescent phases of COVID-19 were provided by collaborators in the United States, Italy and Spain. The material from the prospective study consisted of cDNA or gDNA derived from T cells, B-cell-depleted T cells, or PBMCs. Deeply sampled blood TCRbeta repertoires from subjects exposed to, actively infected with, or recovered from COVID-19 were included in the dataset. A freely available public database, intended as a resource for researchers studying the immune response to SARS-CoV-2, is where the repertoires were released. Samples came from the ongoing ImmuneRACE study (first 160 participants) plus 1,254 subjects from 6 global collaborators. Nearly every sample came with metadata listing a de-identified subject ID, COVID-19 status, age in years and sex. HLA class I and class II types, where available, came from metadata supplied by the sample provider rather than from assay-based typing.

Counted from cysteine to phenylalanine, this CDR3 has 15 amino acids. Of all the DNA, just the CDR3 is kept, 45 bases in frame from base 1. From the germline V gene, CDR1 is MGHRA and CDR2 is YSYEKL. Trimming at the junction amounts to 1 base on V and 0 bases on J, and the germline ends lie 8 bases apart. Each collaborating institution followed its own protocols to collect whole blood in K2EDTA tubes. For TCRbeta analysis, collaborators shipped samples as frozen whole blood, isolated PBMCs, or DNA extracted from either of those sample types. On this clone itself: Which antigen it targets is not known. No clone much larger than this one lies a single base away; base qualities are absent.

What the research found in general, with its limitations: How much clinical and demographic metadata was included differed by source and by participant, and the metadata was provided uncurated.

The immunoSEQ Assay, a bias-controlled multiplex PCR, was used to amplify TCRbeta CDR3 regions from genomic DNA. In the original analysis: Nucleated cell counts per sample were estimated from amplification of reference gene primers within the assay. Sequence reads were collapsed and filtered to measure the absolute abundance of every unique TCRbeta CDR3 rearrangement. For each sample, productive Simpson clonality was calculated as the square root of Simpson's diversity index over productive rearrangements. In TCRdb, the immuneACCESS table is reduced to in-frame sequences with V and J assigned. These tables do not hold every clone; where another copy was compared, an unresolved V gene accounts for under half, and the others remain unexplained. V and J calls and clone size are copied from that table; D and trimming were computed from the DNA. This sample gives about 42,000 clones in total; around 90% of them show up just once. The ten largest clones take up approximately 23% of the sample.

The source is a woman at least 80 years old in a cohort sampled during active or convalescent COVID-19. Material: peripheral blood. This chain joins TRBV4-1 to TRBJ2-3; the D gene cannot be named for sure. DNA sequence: TGCGCCAGCAGCCAAGCTCCTCCTAGCACAGATACGCAGTATTTT. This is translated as CASSQAPPSTDTQYF.